This TCR beta chain was found in a study of T cells in tuberculosis. Thawed, overnight-rested PBMC were stained with GMM-loaded CD1B tetramer, viability dye and anti-CD3, then sorted. The CD1B tetramers carried C32 glucose monomycolate purified from Rhodococcus equi. The table came from immunoSEQ multiplex PCR; TCRdb's copy has only in-frame clones and leaves some out. The sample has about 59,000 clones, 81% seen once; the top ten hold 9.5% to 15%. Specimen: CD1b-GMM tetramer-negative cells sorted from PBMCs. The sequence derives from an adult woman with latent tuberculosis.

The CDR3: CASSVAGATYNEQFF. In nucleotides, the CDR3 is TGTGCCAGCAGCGTCGCGGGGGCCACCTACAATGAGCAGTTCTTC. The chain carries TRBV9 and TRBJ2-1; a possible D gene is TRBD2 (7 bases). The CDR3 runs to 15 residues. V lost 2 bases to trimming and J lost 2 bases, with 11 bases between them. CDR1 and CDR2 (germline): SGDLS, YYNGEE.